Each of the 15 T cell receptor beta chains below was sequenced from the same sample in a study of T cell responses to AZD1222 COVID-19 vaccine. Generated by immunoSEQ multiplex PCR, the TCRdb table keeps only in-frame clones and is missing some. The sample carries 95,000 to 150,000 clones, roughly nine tenths recorded once. This specimen consisted of peripheral blood, obtained on day 0 of AZD1222 vaccination. The receptors here all came from an adult in good health.

This sequence joins TRBV7-2 and TRBJ2-3; D remains unclear. CDR3 length equals 14 residues. Trimming shortened V by 5 bases and J by 9 bases, and 18 bases separated the two germline ends. In germline, CDR1 is SGHTA, CDR2 FQGNSA. CDR3 protein: CASSPKIGTATQYF. CDR3 bases: TGTGCCAGCAGCCCTAAGATAGGCACCGCCACGCAGTATTTT.

V usage is TRBV6-5 and J usage is TRBJ1-2; D gene uncertain. The V end was cut by 6 bases, the J end by 1 base, with 15 bases between. The CDR3 is made up of 15 amino acids. Germline CDR1 is MNHEY and CDR2 is SVGAGI. The CDR3 loop is CASRQTGRDNYGYTF. CDR3 nucleotides: TGTGCCAGCAGGCAAACCGGACGGGATAACTATGGCTACACCTTC.

The chain employs TRBV3-1 (or the pseudogene TRBV3-2) and TRBJ2-7; TRBD2 agrees at 8 bases. The CDR3 has 14 amino acids. Germline V gives CDR1 LGHDT, CDR2 YNNKEL (reference sequence). V dropped 4 bases and J dropped 4; count of bases not matched to a gene: 6. CDR3 protein: CASSPGTSAYEQYF. The CDR3 DNA is TGTGCCAGCAGCCCCGGGACTAGTGCTTACGAGCAGTACTTC.

The V and J genes are TRBV5-4 and TRBJ2-1; 13 bases agree with TRBD2. The CDR3 totals 16 residues. Germline V CDR1 and CDR2: SGHNT, YYREEE (reference sequence). Trimming took 6 bases from V and 3 from J; bases not matched to a gene: 6. The CDR3 DNA follows: TGTGCCAGCACCCTTGGGACTAGCGGGAACTACAATGAGCAGTTCTTC. Protein product: CASTLGTSGNYNEQFF.

The chain links TRBV10-1 to TRBJ2-2; D not resolved. Germline CDR1 is WNHNN and CDR2 is SYGVQD (reference sequence). V was shortened by 4 bases and J by 6 bases, with 12 bases between the two germline ends. The CDR3 runs 14 residues. DNA of the CDR3: TGCGCCAGCAGTGTCTCCCCGGGTTCCGGGGAGCTGTTTTTT. Its translation is CASSVSPGSGELFF.

This chain connects TRBV5-1 to TRBJ1-5; no clear D gene. CDR1 is SGHRS, CDR2 YFSETQ, per germline. V lost 3 bases and J lost 6, with 10 bases in between. The CDR3 length is 13 residues. The CDR3 protein is CASSSSPGQPQHF. CDR3 nucleotides: TGCGCCAGCAGCTCTAGTCCGGGTCAGCCCCAGCATTTT.

The CDR3 here is CASRWAGPNQPQHF. As DNA, the CDR3 is TGTGCCAGCAGGTGGGCAGGGCCCAATCAGCCCCAGCATTTT. The rearrangement uses TRBV21-1 and TRBJ1-5; the D call of TRBD1 is as the table states it, not checked on the DNA. TRBV21-1 is designated a pseudogene. The CDR3 length is 14 residues.

The chain recombines TRBV5-1 with TRBJ1-1; TRBD1 agrees at 7 bases. V shed 3 bases and J 3 bases; nucleotides not matched to a gene: 2. CDR1 SGHRS and CDR2 YFSETQ come from the germline V gene. CDR3 length: 13 amino acids. In DNA, the CDR3 is TGCGCCAGCAGCTGGGGGACAGACACTGAAGCTTTCTTT. The encoded protein is CASSWGTDTEAFF. The full variable domain, with the rest looked up from reference TRBV5-1 and TRBJ1-1, is KAGVTQTPRYLIKTRGQQVTLSCSPISGHRSVSWYQQTPGQGLQFLFEYFSETQRNKGNFPGRFSGRQFSNSRSEMNVSTLELGDSALYLCASSWGTDTEAFFGQGTRLTVV.

The chain couples TRBV5-6 to TRBJ1-4; 8 bases align to TRBD1. Germline assignment: CDR1 SGHDT and CDR2 YYEEEE. This CDR3 contains 16 residues. V was clipped by 3 bases and J by 6 bases; unmatched bases: 10. The CDR3 nucleotides are TGTGCCAGCAGCTCCTTCGGGACAGGCGGTGATGAAAAACTGTTTTTT. Translation: CASSSFGTGGDEKLFF.

The chain joins TRBV7-8 to TRBJ1-1, with unresolved D. Germline assignment: CDR1 SGHVS and CDR2 FQNEAQ. Trimming took 1 base from V and 5 from J, leaving 14 bases between them. The CDR3 is 15 amino acids. CDR3: CASSLDTNLGTEAFF. The CDR3 bases are TGTGCCAGCAGCTTAGACACTAACTTGGGGACTGAAGCTTTCTTT.

This clone showed up just once. This sequence joins TRBV13 and TRBJ2-5; possibly TRBD2 for D (6 bases). Trimming left V 8 bases short and J 1 base short, with 11 bases between. Germline values: CDR1 PRHDT, CDR2 FYEKMQ (reference sequence). CDR3 size: 13 residues. CDR3 loop: CASSRRGQETQYF. In DNA form, the CDR3 reads TGTGCCAGCTCAAGGCGGGGCCAAGAGACCCAGTACTTC.

CDR3: CAWSVGSGANVLTF. The CDR3 region has the DNA TGTGCCTGGAGCGTCGGGTCTGGGGCCAACGTCCTGACTTTC. The chain links TRBV30 to TRBJ2-6; D not resolved. The CDR3 contains 14 residues. CDR1 is GTSNPN, CDR2 SVGIG, per germline (reference sequence). V was cut by 3 bases and J by 1 base, with 7 bases left in between.

The chain carries TRBV11-2 and TRBJ2-7, with D uncertain. Germline CDR1 SGHAT, CDR2 FQNNGV. The CDR3 consists of 16 residues. Deletions cut 2 bases from V and 0 bases from J, with 14 bases between. The DNA of the CDR3 is TGTGCCAGCAGCTTATCGTCAGGTTCAACCTCCTACGAGCAGTACTTC. Translation gives CASSLSSGSTSYEQYF.

This rearrangement joins TRBV5-1 to TRBJ1-1, with D possibly matching TRBD1 (6 bases). With 0 bases removed from V and 4 bases from J, the gap between germline ends came to 16 bases. This CDR3 is built from 16 residues. CDR1 and CDR2 from the germline V gene are SGHRS and YFSETQ. The CDR3 DNA reads as TGCGCCAGCAGCTTGGTAGGGGGGAGTATCCCCACTGAAGCTTTCTTT. Translation gives CASSLVGGSIPTEAFF.

The genes are TRBV27 and TRBJ2-1; no clear D. The V gene lost 3 bases and the J gene lost 7 bases, with 13 bases spanning the gap. CDR3 length equals 14 residues. From germline, CDR1 is MNHEY and CDR2 SMNVEV (reference sequence). The CDR3 loop is CASSFSATKNEQFF. The CDR3, as DNA: TGTGCCAGCAGTTTTTCGGCTACTAAGAATGAGCAGTTCTTC.